This T cell receptor (beta chain) emerged from a study of Ad26.COV2.S vaccination and SARS-CoV-2 variants. Study context: Donor was in the COV1001 Ad26.COV2.S trial arm. Ad26.COV2.S was injected intramuscularly once or twice, 56 days apart.

This clone appeared a few times. Its antigen is not known. Described treatment: about 20 received Ad26.COV2.S at low or high dose, single or two shots; roughly 5 received placebo; per-sample allocation not given. Sampling took place 63 days after the first vaccine or placebo injection. CDR3 length equals 16 residues. Germline-derived CDR1 and CDR2 are SGHVS and FNYEAQ. V was clipped by 1 base and J by 2 bases, with 13 bases between them. Whole-study findings and limits: CD8+ and CD4+ T cells specific for spike reportedly responded with substantial breadth after vaccination.

Clones were read by immunoSEQ multiplex PCR, and TCRdb kept only the in-frame ones, dropping some. The sample consists of some 270,000 clones, roughly 87% of them appearing once. Sequenced material: peripheral blood, taken in a trial of Ad26.COV2.S vaccine versus placebo. This TCR was sampled from a person aged 18-60 years who received the Ad26.COV2.S COVID-19 vaccine or a placebo. The V call is TRBV7-6, the J call TRBJ2-3, with D perhaps matching TRBD2 (7 bases). CDR3 loop: CASSLVAGANTDTQYF. CDR3 DNA sequence: TGTGCCAGCAGCTTAGTTGCGGGGGCAAACACAGATACGCAGTATTTT.